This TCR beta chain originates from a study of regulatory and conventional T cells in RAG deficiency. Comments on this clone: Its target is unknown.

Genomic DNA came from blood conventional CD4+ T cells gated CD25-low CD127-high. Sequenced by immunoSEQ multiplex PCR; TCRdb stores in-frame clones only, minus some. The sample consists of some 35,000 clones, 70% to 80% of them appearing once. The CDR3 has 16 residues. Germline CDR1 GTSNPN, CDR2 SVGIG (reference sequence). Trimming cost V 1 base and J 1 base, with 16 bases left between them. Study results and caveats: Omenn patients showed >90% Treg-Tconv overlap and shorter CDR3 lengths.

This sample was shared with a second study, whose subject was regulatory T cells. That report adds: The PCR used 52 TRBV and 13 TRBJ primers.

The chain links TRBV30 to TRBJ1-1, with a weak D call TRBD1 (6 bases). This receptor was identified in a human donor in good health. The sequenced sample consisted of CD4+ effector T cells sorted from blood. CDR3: CAWSGQGQGRNTEAFF. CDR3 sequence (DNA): TGTGCCTGGAGTGGGCAGGGGCAAGGGAGGAACACTGAAGCTTTCTTT.